This entry concerns a single T cell receptor beta chain. The use of a sample-barcoded 5' primer and a J-beta primer mix characterized a second PCR of roughly 6 to 11 cycles. TCRdb passed the 5' RACE reads through MiXCR, listing each CDR3 protein once. The data show 700,000 or so distinct CDR3 sequences, with around two fifths seen just once and 25% to 30% held by the top ten. The entry originates in a study of blood T cells in healthy people across ages. Study-level information: About one barcoded beta molecule per two T cells was captured by template switching.

The CDR3 runs to 13 residues. The germline V and J ends were trimmed by 3 bases and 2 bases, with 7 bases remaining between them. Germline V lookup: CDR1 SGHAT, CDR2 FQNNGV. Isolation yielded PBMCs, at least 6.5 million per sample, in every case. The sequencing sample was made of blood. The gene calls are TRBV11-2 and TRBJ1-1; the D gene is possibly TRBD1 (5 bases). The sequence came from an elderly man in good health. CDR3 sequence reads: CASSFDRNTEAFF. The CDR3 region has the DNA TGTGCCAGCAGCTTTGACAGAAACACTGAAGCTTTCTTT. Together with reference TRBV11-2 and TRBJ1-1, the CDR3 gives the full variable domain: EAGVAQSPRYKIIEKRQSVAFWCNPISGHATLYWYQQILGQGPKLLIQFQNNGVVDDSQLPKDRFSAERLKGVDSTLKIQPAKLEDSAVYLCASSFDRNTEAFFGQGTRLTVV.